This is a list of T cell receptor beta chains from one sample in a study of T cells in Graves' hyperthyroidism and ophthalmopathy. TCRdb used MiXCR to reprocess the multiplex PCR reads, holding one entry per CDR3 protein. The table shows a few hundred thousand distinct CDR3 sequences, with more than 15% occurring only once. The sequenced sample was blood. The source of these receptors is a woman in her twenties or thirties with Graves' ophthalmopathy. Both conserved end residues are part of each CDR3. The D gene is left open where the match is weak. The listing skips clone size in some rows; elsewhere it reads once, few, many or a size class.

j_call: TRBJ2-2; clone_size: few; v_call: TRBV18; d_call: -; cdr3_nt: TGTGCCAGCTCACCTCAGGGCGCCGGGGAGCTGTTTTTT; cdr3_aa: CASSPQGAGELFF
j_call: TRBJ2-7; clone_size: many; v_call: TRBV7-9; d_call: -; cdr3_nt: TGTGCCAGCGTTAGGGAGCTGTCCTACGAGCAGTACTTC; cdr3_aa: CASVRELSYEQYF
j_call: TRBJ1-5; clone_size: many; v_call: TRBV6-1; d_call: -; cdr3_nt: TGTGCCAGCAGTGAATTCCCTAGGGTTCAGCCCCAGCATTTT; cdr3_aa: CASSEFPRVQPQHF
j_call: TRBJ1-4; clone_size: few; v_call: TRBV19; d_call: -; cdr3_nt: TGTGCCAGTAAGGAGGTTCGTGGAAAACTGTTTTTT; cdr3_aa: CASKEVRGKLFF
j_call: TRBJ1-1; clone_size: -; v_call: TRBV30; d_call: TRBD1; cdr3_nt: TGTGCCTGGTCCAGGGGGCCTACTGAAGCTTTCTTT; cdr3_aa: CAWSRGPTEAFF
j_call: TRBJ2-7; clone_size: few; v_call: TRBV12-3/TRBV12-4; d_call: -; cdr3_nt: TGTGCCAGCAGTTCCCTGGGGTGGGGGTCCCACGAGCAGTACTTC; cdr3_aa: CASSSLGWGSHEQYF
j_call: TRBJ2-7; clone_size: -; v_call: TRBV20-1; d_call: TRBD2; cdr3_nt: TGCAGTGCCCGGGGTCTAGCGGGAGACCCTTGGGAGCAGTACTTC; cdr3_aa: CSARGLAGDPWEQYF
j_call: TRBJ1-2; clone_size: -; v_call: TRBV4-3; d_call: -; cdr3_nt: TGCGCCAGCAGCCAAGACCCGGCCGGGACCTATGGCTACACCTTC; cdr3_aa: CASSQDPAGTYGYTF
j_call: TRBJ1-1; clone_size: -; v_call: TRBV18; d_call: -; cdr3_nt: TGTGCCAGCTCACCTAGACAGGTCCAGGACACTGAAGCTTTCTTT; cdr3_aa: CASSPRQVQDTEAFF
j_call: TRBJ2-3; clone_size: many; v_call: TRBV20-1; d_call: TRBD2; cdr3_nt: TGCAGTGCTAGGGGCCAGCGGGAGGATCAGGATACGCAGTATTTT; cdr3_aa: CSARGQREDQDTQYF
j_call: TRBJ1-2; clone_size: -; v_call: TRBV11-2; d_call: -; cdr3_nt: TGTGCCAGCAGCTTTTCCGAAGGCTACACCTTC; cdr3_aa: CASSFSEGYTF
j_call: TRBJ2-2; clone_size: few; v_call: TRBV20-1; d_call: -; cdr3_nt: TGCAGTGCTAGAGATTATTGGGGGGCTACGGCCGGGGAGCTGTTTTTT; cdr3_aa: CSARDYWGATAGELFF
j_call: TRBJ1-1; clone_size: few; v_call: TRBV29-1; d_call: -; cdr3_nt: TGCAGCGCGACAGAGGGGACTGAAGCTTTCTTT; cdr3_aa: CSATEGTEAFF
j_call: TRBJ1-2; clone_size: many; v_call: TRBV5-1; d_call: -; cdr3_nt: TGCGCCAGCAGGTTAGGTACTACTAACTATGGCTACACCTTC; cdr3_aa: CASRLGTTNYGYTF
j_call: TRBJ1-5; clone_size: once; v_call: TRBV10-3; d_call: -; cdr3_nt: TGTGCCATCGGGTCCAGGGAGAATCAGCCCCAGCATTTT; cdr3_aa: CAIGSRENQPQHF
j_call: TRBJ1-2; clone_size: many; v_call: TRBV29-1; d_call: -; cdr3_nt: TGCAGCGTTGAAGATGGCAGAAAGAGCTATGGCTACACCTTC; cdr3_aa: CSVEDGRKSYGYTF
j_call: TRBJ1-5; clone_size: many; v_call: TRBV5-1; d_call: -; cdr3_nt: TGCGCCAGCAGCTCGGGCCTCCCCAGGACGCCCCAGCATTTT; cdr3_aa: CASSSGLPRTPQHF
j_call: TRBJ2-1; clone_size: many; v_call: TRBV7-9; d_call: -; cdr3_nt: TGTGCCAGCGGAAACCAGGGGAGGGGGAATGAGCAGTTCTTC; cdr3_aa: CASGNQGRGNEQFF
j_call: TRBJ1-5; clone_size: few; v_call: TRBV19; d_call: -; cdr3_nt: TGTGCCAGTAGCCTAGACATGGTTTTTTCGGGTAGCAATCAGCCCCAGCATTTT; cdr3_aa: CASSLDMVFSGSNQPQHF
j_call: TRBJ1-1; clone_size: many; v_call: TRBV11-1; d_call: -; cdr3_nt: TGTGCCAGCAGCTTATTGGGGCTGAGCACTGAAGCTTTCTTT; cdr3_aa: CASSLLGLSTEAFF